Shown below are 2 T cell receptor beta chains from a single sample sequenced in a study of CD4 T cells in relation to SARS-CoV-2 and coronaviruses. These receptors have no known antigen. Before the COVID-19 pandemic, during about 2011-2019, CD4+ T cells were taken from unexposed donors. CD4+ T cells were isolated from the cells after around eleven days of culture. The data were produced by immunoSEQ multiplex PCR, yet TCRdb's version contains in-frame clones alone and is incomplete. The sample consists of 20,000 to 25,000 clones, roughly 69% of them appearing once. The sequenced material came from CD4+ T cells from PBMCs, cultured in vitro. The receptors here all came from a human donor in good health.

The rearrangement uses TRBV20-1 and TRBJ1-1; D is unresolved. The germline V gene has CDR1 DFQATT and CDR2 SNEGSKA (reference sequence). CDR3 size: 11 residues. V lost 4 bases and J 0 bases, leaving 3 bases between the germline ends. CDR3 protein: CSATVNTEAFF. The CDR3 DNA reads TGCAGTGCTACGGTGAACACTGAAGCTTTCTTT.

CDR3 DNA: TGTGCCAGCAGGGAGGGGCACTCTGGAAACACCATATATTTT. As protein: CASREGHSGNTIYF. The gene calls are TRBV19 and TRBJ1-3; D is perhaps TRBD1 (5 bases). This CDR3 is built from 14 residues. V lost 9 bases, J lost 0 bases, and 12 bases lay in between. Germline CDR1 reads LNHDA; CDR2 reads SQIVND (reference sequence).